The present TCR beta chain was sequenced within a study of blood T cell repertoires in COVID-19. On the study more broadly: Spain, Italy and the United States supplied samples that represented acute and convalescent COVID-19. PBMCs, B-cell-depleted T cells, or T cells provided the cDNA or gDNA that made up the material.

The table came from immunoSEQ multiplex PCR; TCRdb's copy has only in-frame clones and leaves some out. The sample has fewer than 300,000 clones; approximately 90% are singletons. The CDR3 runs to 14 residues. V gave up 2 bases and J gave up 2 bases; unmatched junction bases: 3. Germline CDR1 and CDR2: MNHEY and SVGAGI. Input material: peripheral blood. This clonotype originated in a man aged 45-60 years with COVID-19, enrolled during active disease. This chain links TRBV6-5 with TRBJ2-7; 7 positions match TRBD1. CDR3 loop: CASSYGGTAYEQYF. The CDR3 DNA reads as TGTGCCAGCAGTTACGGTGGGACAGCCTACGAGCAGTACTTC.